This passage covers 9 T cell receptor beta chains from one sample sequenced in a study of brain T cells in children with intractable seizures. Sequenced by immunoSEQ multiplex PCR; TCRdb stores in-frame clones only, minus some. The sample contains around 80,000 clones, around 90% of which appear only once. The sample was peripheral blood, taken at surgery. The receptors derive from a girl aged 2 to 9 with Rasmussen encephalitis and intractable seizures.

The chain combines TRBV18 with TRBJ1-2; possibly TRBD1 for D (5 bases). This CDR3 has 13 amino acids. Germline CDR1 and CDR2: KGHSH and LQKENI. The ends were cut back, 0 bases at V and 3 bases at J, with 5 bases in the middle. DNA for the CDR3: TGTGCCAGCTCACCACCGACAGACTATGGCTACACCTTC. This gives the protein CASSPPTDYGYTF.

In DNA form, the CDR3 reads TGTGCCACCAGTGACCCAGATACGCAGTATTTT. Translated: CATSDPDTQYF. The genes are TRBV24-1 and TRBJ2-3; no clear D. The V end was cut by 4 bases, the J end by 4 bases, with 2 bases between. The CDR3 is 11 amino acids. Germline V gene lookup returns CDR1 KGHDR and CDR2 SFDVKD.

This clone was detected a few times. V gene TRBV10-3 combines with J gene TRBJ1-2, with 7 bases lining up with TRBD1. J gave up 4 bases and V 3 bases, and 11 bases lay outside the gene matches. CDR1 and CDR2 (germline): ENHRY, SYGVKD. CDR3 length: 16 residues. CDR3 residues: CAISDFEGARGYGYTF. The CDR3 DNA follows: TGTGCCATCAGTGATTTTGAGGGGGCGAGGGGCTATGGCTACACCTTC.

This chain uses TRBV5-4 with TRBJ2-2; the D gene could be TRBD1 or TRBD2 (5 bases each). Trimming took 2 bases from V and 6 from J, leaving 11 bases between them. CDR1 and CDR2 (germline): SGHNT, YYREEE (reference sequence). The CDR3 runs to 14 residues. The DNA of the CDR3 is TGTGCCAGCAGCTTTTGGCAGGGACCCGGGGAGCTGTTTTTT. Translation: CASSFWQGPGELFF.

CDR3 in amino acids: CASSRHRGSDSPLHF. The CDR3 coding sequence is TGTGCCAGCAGTCGCCACAGGGGCAGCGATTCACCCCTCCACTTT. This rearrangement joins TRBV6-5 to TRBJ1-6, with 7 bases identical to TRBD1. J lost 8 bases, V lost 5 bases, and 9 bases had no gene match. The CDR3 runs 15 residues. Germline CDR1 and CDR2: MNHEY and SVGAGI.

The chain employs TRBV11-3 and TRBJ2-1, with 9 bases identical to TRBD1. This CDR3 spans 15 amino acids. With V trimmed by 4 bases and J by 1 base, 2 bases remained unmatched. Germline V lookup: CDR1 SGHNT, CDR2 YENEEA. The CDR3 sequence: CASSSDRGSYNEQFF. The CDR3, as DNA: TGTGCCAGCAGCTCGGACAGGGGTTCCTACAATGAGCAGTTCTTC.

V and J are TRBV9 and TRBJ2-1; D gene ambiguous. Trimming pared 0 bases from V and 3 bases from J, leaving 10 bases between. The CDR3 loop spans 15 amino acids. Germline V gene data show CDR1 as SGDLS and CDR2 as YYNGEE. The CDR3 sequence: CASSVGIAVYNEQFF. CDR3 nucleotides: TGTGCCAGCAGCGTAGGGATTGCGGTCTACAATGAGCAGTTCTTC. The entire variable domain, with the rest obtained from reference TRBV9 and TRBJ2-1, is as follows: DSGVTQTPKHLITATGQRVTLRCSPRSGDLSVYWYQQSLDQGLQFLIQYYNGEERAKGNILERFSAQQFPDLHSELNLSSLELGDSALYFCASSVGIAVYNEQFFGPGTRLTVL.

J is TRBJ2-7 and V is TRBV18; TRBD1 is a possible D gene (6 bases). CDR3 length: 14 residues. The V and J ends lost 4 bases and 0 bases respectively, with 10 bases between them. The V gene's germline CDR1 is KGHSH and CDR2 LQKENI. The CDR3, as DNA: TGTGCCAGCTCACAAGGACAGCGCTCCTACGAGCAGTACTTC. Encoded protein: CASSQGQRSYEQYF.

V is TRBV2 and J is TRBJ2-1; 7 bases match TRBD2. Germline V gene lookup returns CDR1 SNHLY and CDR2 FYNNEI. V lost 6 bases, J lost 7 bases, and 9 bases stayed unmatched. This CDR3 has 14 residues. CDR3 protein: CASSAPPAGNEQFF. The DNA of the CDR3 is TGTGCCAGCAGCGCCCCCCCAGCGGGGAATGAGCAGTTCTTC.